This TCR beta chain was identified during a study of cytomegalovirus exposure and HLA in healthy donors. Overall study: Later, an analysis reported that the 100 to 150 validation repertoires had used the same platform as the roughly 680 first-cohort repertoires. Study conclusions and caveats: Specific recognition of CMV antigens was confirmed in vitro for a few chains (all CMV-associated).

This CDR3 region has 14 residues. This clone was counted a few times. Antigen: not known. Assay: immunoSEQ multiplex PCR; the TCRdb copy retains only in-frame clones and omits some. Of some 98,000 clones in the sample, about 90% were seen once. The receptor's source is a man between 18 and 29 years old in good health and CMV-seropositive. The V call is TRBV21-1, the J call TRBJ2-7; the D call of TRBD1 is as the table states it, not checked on the DNA. TRBV21-1 counts as a pseudogene. Material: PBMCs. CDR3 DNA: TGTGCCAGCAGCAACATGGCCTCGTACTACGAGCAGTACTTC. It translates to CASSNMASYYEQYF.